What follows are 15 T cell receptor beta chains derived from one specimen sequenced in a study of T cells in localized non-small cell lung cancer. Sequenced by immunoSEQ multiplex PCR; TCRdb stores in-frame clones only, minus some. The repertoire has tens of thousands of clones, approximately 88% of them found once; the top ten carry 15%. Sample: peripheral blood, taken before any cancer treatment. The receptors originated from a man aged 35-75 years with stage I squamous cell lung carcinoma.

This chain joins TRBV27 and TRBJ1-6; the match to TRBD1 covers 9 bases. The V segment lost 2 bases and the J segment 7 bases; nucleotides outside the gene matches: 3. The germline CDR1 and CDR2 sequences are MNHEY and SMNVEV (reference sequence). This CDR3 contains 15 residues. The CDR3 DNA reads as TGTGCCAGCAGTTTAGGGACAGGGACGAATTCACCCCTCCACTTT. Protein: CASSLGTGTNSPLHF.

The genes are TRBV2 and TRBJ1-5; D is perhaps TRBD1 (5 bases). This CDR3 contains 13 residues. The V end lost 3 bases, the J end lost 7 bases, and 10 bases lay between the germline ends. Germline V gene data show CDR1 as SNHLY and CDR2 as FYNNEI. The CDR3 sequence is CASSDGREQPQHF. Written as DNA, the CDR3 is TGTGCCAGCAGTGATGGCAGGGAGCAGCCCCAGCATTTT.

The chain links TRBV10-3 to TRBJ2-7, with 9 bases fitting TRBD1. V lost 10 bases and J lost 2; bases outside the gene matches: 6. Germline V gene lookup returns CDR1 ENHRY and CDR2 SYGVKD. The length of the CDR3 is 13 residues. For the CDR3, the DNA is TGTGCCAGTACGGGACAGGGTACCTACGAGCAGTACTTC. It translates to CASTGQGTYEQYF.

The chain joins TRBV29-1 to TRBJ2-7; D may be TRBD2 (5 bases). Germline V gene data show CDR1 as SQVTM and CDR2 as ANQGSEA. Trimming stripped 6 bases from V and 12 bases from J, with 21 bases between. The CDR3 spans 12 residues. As DNA, the CDR3 is TGCAGCGTGGCCGGGGTAGGCTTCCTTCGGTACTTC. As protein: CSVAGVGFLRYF.

J is TRBJ2-5 and V is TRBV5-4; maybe TRBD1 (5 bases). Trimming left V 0 bases short and J 2 bases short, with 5 bases between. Germline V gene sequence: CDR1 SGHNT, CDR2 YYREEE (reference sequence). There are 13 residues in the CDR3. CDR3 region: CASSLDRQETQYF. The CDR3 DNA follows: TGTGCCAGCAGCTTGGACAGGCAAGAGACCCAGTACTTC.

This chain uses TRBV7-9 with TRBJ2-1; D is ambiguous. This CDR3 is built from 15 residues. Trimming removed 5 bases at V and 0 bases at J, with 11 bases between. The germline gives CDR1 SEHNR, CDR2 FQNEAQ (reference sequence). The CDR3 spells CASSPQQSSYNEQFF. CDR3 bases: TGTGCCAGCAGCCCTCAGCAGAGCTCCTACAATGAGCAGTTCTTC.

This sequence joins TRBV5-1 and TRBJ2-3; 9 bases agree with TRBD2. J lost 9 bases, V lost 4 bases, and 9 bases had no gene match. Germline-derived CDR1 and CDR2 are SGHRS and YFSETQ. The CDR3 totals 14 residues. CDR3 nucleotide sequence: TGCGCCAGCAGCGAGGGGCTAGCGGGGTACACGCAGTATTTT. Amino acids: CASSEGLAGYTQYF. Supplemented by reference TRBV5-1 and TRBJ2-3, the full variable domain reads KAGVTQTPRYLIKTRGQQVTLSCSPISGHRSVSWYQQTPGQGLQFLFEYFSETQRNKGNFPGRFSGRQFSNSRSEMNVSTLELGDSALYLCASSEGLAGYTQYFGPGTRLTVL.

The chain combines TRBV7-9 with TRBJ1-5; no clear D gene. The CDR3 is 14 amino acids. V was clipped by 5 bases and J by 0 bases, with 8 bases between them. CDR1 and CDR2 from the germline V gene are SEHNR and FQNEAQ (reference sequence). This CDR3 is CASSEADSNQPQHF. The CDR3 region has the DNA TGTGCCAGCAGCGAGGCCGATAGCAATCAGCCCCAGCATTTT. The variable domain in full, with the rest retrieved from reference TRBV7-9 and TRBJ1-5, is DTGVSQNPRHKITKRGQNVTFRCDPISEHNRLYWYRQTLGQGPEFLTYFQNEAQLEKSRLLSDRFSAERPKGSFSTLEIQRTEQGDSAMYLCASSEADSNQPQHFGDGTRLSIL.

V usage is TRBV5-6 and J usage is TRBJ1-1, with D maybe TRBD1 (6 bases). The CDR3 runs to 12 residues. V gave up 0 bases and J gave up 10 bases, with 10 bases separating them. In germline, CDR1 is SGHDT, CDR2 YYEEEE. In DNA form, the CDR3 reads TGTGCCAGCAGCTTGGGCCAGGGGCGAGCTTTCTTT. Translation gives CASSLGQGRAFF.

V usage is TRBV2 and J usage is TRBJ1-4; 7 bases align to TRBD1. The V gene end was trimmed by 6 bases and the J gene end by 11 bases; junction bases not matched to a gene: 12. The CDR3 runs to 14 residues. CDR1 is SNHLY, CDR2 FYNNEI, per germline. This CDR3 is CASRQGSGTSKLFF. The CDR3 bases are TGTGCCAGCAGACAGGGGTCCGGGACGTCTAAACTGTTTTTT. The full variable domain, in which reference TRBV2 and TRBJ1-4 provide the parts outside the CDR3, is EPEVTQTPSHQVTQMGQEVILRCVPISNHLYFYWYRQILGQKVEFLVSFYNNEISEKSEIFDDQFSVERPDGSNFTLKIRSTKLEDSAMYFCASRQGSGTSKLFFGSGTQLSVL.

The chain carries TRBV5-4 and TRBJ2-5; D is possibly TRBD1 (8 bases). The CDR3 loop spans 15 amino acids. Germline V gene sequence: CDR1 SGHNT, CDR2 YYREEE (reference sequence). V was trimmed by 3 bases and J by 2 bases, leaving 14 bases between them. CDR3 residues: CASSSLQGGQETQYF. The CDR3 DNA reads as TGTGCCAGCAGCTCACTACAGGGGGGGCAAGAGACCCAGTACTTC. The full variable domain, rest sourced from reference TRBV5-4 and TRBJ2-5, is ETGVTQSPTHLIKTRGQQVTLRCSSQSGHNTVSWYQQALGQGPQFIFQYYREEENGRGNFPPRFSGLQFPNYSSELNVNALELDDSALYLCASSSLQGGQETQYFGPGTRLLVL.

This chain's CDR3 is CASSYLESNYGYTF. The CDR3, as DNA: TGTGCCAGCAGTTACCTTGAATCAAACTATGGCTACACCTTC. V usage is TRBV6-5 and J usage is TRBJ1-2; no firm D call. The germline V gene encodes CDR1 MNHEY and CDR2 SVGAGI. V gave up 2 bases and J gave up 2 bases, with 9 bases separating them. There are 14 residues in the CDR3.

V gene TRBV27 combines with J gene TRBJ1-1, with TRBD1 as a possible D gene (5 bases). Germline CDR1 MNHEY, CDR2 SMNVEV (reference sequence). CDR3 size: 13 residues. V was clipped by 2 bases and J by 5 bases, with 9 bases between them. CDR3 loop: CASSLNGGTEAFF. The CDR3 DNA sequence: TGTGCCAGCAGTTTAAACGGGGGGACTGAAGCTTTCTTT.

The chain uses TRBV7-9 and TRBJ2-7, with TRBD1 identical over 8 bases. This CDR3 has 13 amino acids. Germline lookup yields CDR1 SEHNR and CDR2 FQNEAQ (reference sequence). V was clipped by 4 bases and J by 9 bases; unmatched bases: 8. DNA for the CDR3: TGTGCCAGCAGCTCAGCCAGGGGGCGGGGGCAGTACTTC. This encodes CASSSARGRGQYF.

CDR3 nucleotide sequence: TGCGCCAGCAGCTTTCGGGAATCCTCCGGGGAGCTGTTTTTT. Its protein product is CASSFRESSGELFF. The V gene is TRBV5-1, the J gene TRBJ2-2; TRBD2 might be the D (5 bases). Per germline, CDR1 SGHRS and CDR2 YFSETQ. The CDR3 is made up of 14 amino acids. V gave up 2 bases and J gave up 6 bases, with 11 bases separating them.